This T cell receptor (beta chain) was sequenced in a study of T cells expressing NK-cell markers. Looking at the study overall: The study drew TCR beta repertoires from sorted CD3+CD56+NKG2C+, CD3+CD56+NKG2C- and CD3+CD56-NKG2C+ T cells. Study results and caveats: Among CD8+ T cells from several donors, dominant NKG2C+ clonotypes accounted for about 1.0-7.0%.

Germline V gene sequence: CDR1 MNHEY, CDR2 SMNVEV (reference sequence). The CDR3 covers 16 residues. TCRdb re-called the 5' RACE reads and gives one entry per CDR3 protein, without DNA. Listed are a few hundred thousand distinct CDR3 sequences; 5% to 5.5% falls within the top ten. A word on this clonotype: Antigen specificity is unknown.

The chain employs TRBV27 and TRBJ2-1; TCRdb selects TRBD1, and the lack of DNA leaves this call unchecked. The TCR sequence derives from a man between 18 and 69 years old in good health. Input material: blood T cells: a sorted CD56 or NKG2C T cell subset, CD4+ or CD8+ T cells, or bulk PBMC T cells (not recorded which). The CDR3 is CASSLRPGTGSNEQFF.